The 26 T cell receptor beta chains listed next were all sequenced from one sample in a study of T cell repertoires in cytomegalovirus infection. TCRdb fed the reads into MiXCR, producing one record per CDR3 protein. Here the sample spans approximately 70,000 distinct CDR3 sequences, around 3.8% being singletons. Sequenced input: PBMCs. These receptors all come from a human donor in good health (CMV status not recorded). Some clones in this sample may be carry-over from other donors' samples.

This clonotype was observed at least ten times. The chain combines TRBV20-1 with TRBJ2-5; D possibly corresponds to TRBD1 (6 bases). Trimming shortened V by 3 bases and J by 5 bases, and 16 bases separated the two germline ends. CDR1 is DFQATT and CDR2 is SNEGSKA in the germline V gene (reference sequence). The length of the CDR3 is 14 residues. DNA of the CDR3: TGCAGTGCTAGCCCGACAGGTTTGAGGGAGACCCAGTACTTC. This encodes CSASPTGLRETQYF.

This clonotype came up many times. The chain recombines TRBV7-9 with TRBJ1-2, with D uncertain. The CDR3 extends over 13 amino acids. Trimming took 2 bases from V and 2 from J, leaving 6 bases between them. Per the germline V gene, CDR1 is SEHNR and CDR2 is FQNEAQ (reference sequence). Here the CDR3 reads CASSLQENYGYTF. The CDR3 nucleotides read TGTGCCAGCAGCTTACAGGAAAACTATGGCTACACCTTC.

In this sample, this clonotype turned up many times. The chain couples TRBV6-2 or TRBV6-3 to TRBJ1-5; 8 bases align to TRBD1. Germline CDR1 is MNHEY and CDR2 is SVGEGT. This CDR3 comprises 11 residues. Unmatched junction bases numbered 5, after V lost 5 bases and J lost 14 bases. The CDR3 nucleotides are TGTGCCAGCAGTCGACCGGGACAGGAGCATTTT. It codes for CASSRPGQEHF.

This clonotype was seen ten or more times. The rearrangement joins TRBV7-6 to TRBJ2-1; maybe TRBD2 (6 bases). V lost 5 bases, J lost 0 bases, and 23 bases lay in between. This CDR3 region has 19 residues. Germline CDR1 reads SGHVS; CDR2 reads FNYEAQ. The CDR3 protein is CASSARGTPGLSSYNEQFF. As DNA, the CDR3 is TGTGCCAGCAGCGCACGTGGGACTCCTGGACTCAGCTCCTACAATGAGCAGTTCTTC.

This clonotype was recorded at least ten times. The chain recombines TRBV5-6 with TRBJ1-1; D might be TRBD1 (6 bases). The ends were cut back, 1 base at V and 2 bases at J, with 9 bases in the middle. This CDR3 has 14 residues. CDR1 is SGHDT, CDR2 YYEEEE, per germline. CDR3 sequence (DNA): TGTGCCAGCAGCTTGCCCGGGGGCAACACTGAAGCTTTCTTT. Its protein is CASSLPGGNTEAFF.

This clonotype was counted at least ten times. The chain employs TRBV7-2 and TRBJ1-1, with D perhaps TRBD1 (5 bases). The CDR3 covers 14 residues. Trimming removed 5 bases from V and 5 bases from J, with 15 bases in between. Germline V gene data show CDR1 as SGHTA and CDR2 as FQGNSA. As DNA, the CDR3 is TGTGCCAGCAGCCCACCCCGAGGGACTACTGAAGCTTTCTTT. It codes for CASSPPRGTTEAFF. Full variable domain (rest looked up from reference TRBV7-2 and TRBJ1-1): GAGVSQSPSNKVTEKGKDVELRCDPISGHTALYWYRQSLGQGLEFLIYFQGNSAPDKSGLPSDRFSAERTGGSVSTLTIQRTQQEDSAVYLCASSPPRGTTEAFFGQGTRLTVV.

Many counts were recorded for this clonotype. The chain recombines TRBV7-2 with TRBJ1-4; the D gene is possibly TRBD1 (6 bases). Germline V lookup: CDR1 SGHTA, CDR2 FQGNSA. Between the trimmed V and J ends, which lost 1 base and 8 bases, there was a span of 14 bases. The CDR3 is 15 residues long. In DNA form, the CDR3 reads TGTGCCAGCAGCTTAGACCAGGGGCGCCGGGAAAAACTGTTTTTT. Protein sequence: CASSLDQGRREKLFF.

This clonotype was seen only a few times. The chain employs TRBV20-1 and TRBJ2-3; 12 nucleotides align to TRBD2. The junction had 8 bases not matched to a gene; V was cut back by 5 bases and J by 2 bases. Germline V lookup: CDR1 DFQATT, CDR2 SNEGSKA (reference sequence). This CDR3 is built from 16 residues. The CDR3 region has the DNA TGCAGTGCTTCGCTTACTAGCGGGGGGACCACAGATACGCAGTATTTT. Translated, it gives CSASLTSGGTTDTQYF.

The table lists this clonotype with many counts. As DNA, the CDR3 is TGTGCCAGCAGCTTAACTAGCGGGAGGGAGCAGTACGTC. This codes for CASSLTSGREQYV. J is TRBJ2-7 and V is TRBV7-2; TRBD2 matches at 12 bases. CDR1 SGHTA and CDR2 FQGNSA come from the germline V gene. The V segment lost 2 bases and the J segment 7 bases; nucleotides outside the gene matches: 0. The CDR3 has 13 amino acids.

This clonotype was seen many times. The gene calls are TRBV7-2 and TRBJ2-5, with D tentatively TRBD2 (5 bases). V lost 6 bases and J 4 bases, leaving 21 bases between the germline ends. Germline V gene data show CDR1 as SGHTA and CDR2 as FQGNSA. The CDR3 sequence is 16 residues long. In DNA form, the CDR3 reads TGTGCCAGCAGTCCTGTTATAACGGGAAAGGGAGAGACCCAGTACTTC. Its protein product is CASSPVITGKGETQYF. Drawing the rest from reference TRBV7-2 and TRBJ2-5, the complete variable domain is GAGVSQSPSNKVTEKGKDVELRCDPISGHTALYWYRQSLGQGLEFLIYFQGNSAPDKSGLPSDRFSAERTGGSVSTLTIQRTQQEDSAVYLCASSPVITGKGETQYFGPGTRLLVL.

This clonotype was observed many times. This chain links TRBV29-1 with TRBJ2-1; 11 bases match TRBD2. Germline CDR1 reads SQVTM; CDR2 reads ANQGSEA. Unmatched junction bases numbered 3, after V lost 7 bases and J lost 4 bases. This CDR3 is built from 13 residues. This CDR3 is CSDTSGSYNEQFF. The CDR3 DNA reads TGCAGCGACACTAGCGGGAGTTACAATGAGCAGTTCTTC.

This clonotype was seen repeatedly, ten times or more. The V and J genes are TRBV7-2 and TRBJ2-3; D unclear. The CDR3 is 14 residues long. V was cut by 5 bases and J by 6 bases, with 15 bases left in between. CDR1 and CDR2 (germline): SGHTA, FQGNSA. Here the CDR3 DNA reads TGTGCCAGCAGCACACGTCCAACCCCCGATACGCAGTATTTT. This translates into CASSTRPTPDTQYF. Looking up the rest from reference TRBV7-2 and TRBJ2-3 gives the full variable domain: GAGVSQSPSNKVTEKGKDVELRCDPISGHTALYWYRQSLGQGLEFLIYFQGNSAPDKSGLPSDRFSAERTGGSVSTLTIQRTQQEDSAVYLCASSTRPTPDTQYFGPGTRLTVL.

This clonotype showed up many times. The DNA is omitted, as the CDR3 cannot be located on it reliably, and the CDR3 follows TCRdb's listing. The rearrangement uses TRBV12-3 or TRBV12-4 and TRBJ1-2; the D call of TRBD1 is as the table states it, not checked on the DNA. Termini included, the CDR3 measures 10 amino acids. CDR3 region: CVGTGACNTF.

This clonotype has a count of ten or more. J is TRBJ1-2 and V is TRBV7-2, with a possible D match to TRBD1 (5 bases). Germline lookup yields CDR1 SGHTA and CDR2 FQGNSA. The CDR3 contains 13 residues. V was shortened by 5 bases and J by 4 bases, with 11 bases between the two germline ends. The CDR3 DNA follows: TGTGCCAGCAGCCCCTGGGACGGCTATGGCTACACCTTC. Translation gives CASSPWDGYGYTF.

This clonotype was counted many times. The V gene is TRBV7-8, the J gene TRBJ2-1; 8 bases fit TRBD2. There are 17 residues in the CDR3. The trim removed 2 bases at V and 0 bases at J, leaving 6 bases unmatched. Germline CDR1 and CDR2: SGHVS and FQNEAQ. Here the CDR3 reads CASSLYPGLASYNEQFF. The CDR3 region has the DNA TGTGCCAGCAGCTTATACCCAGGACTAGCCTCCTACAATGAGCAGTTCTTC.

Notes on this clonotype: The conserved closing phenylalanine or tryptophan is absent in this CDR3, likely reflecting a read error. V gene TRBV28 combines with J gene TRBJ2-5, with D perhaps being TRBD1 or TRBD2 (6 bases each). The germline V gene encodes CDR1 MDHEN and CDR2 SYDVKM. Trimming removed 1 base from V and 4 bases from J, with 19 bases in between. This CDR3 region has 17 residues. CDR3: CASSLLRSGAGRETQYY. Written as DNA, the CDR3 is TGTGCCAGCAGTTTATTACGTTCGGGGGCTGGGAGAGAGACCCAGTACTAC.

This clonotype appeared many times. V usage is TRBV7-2 and J usage is TRBJ2-3; D is undetermined. Trimming took off 3 bases at V and 7 bases at J, with 5 bases between the two ends. Germline lookup yields CDR1 SGHTA and CDR2 FQGNSA. CDR3 length: 11 amino acids. CDR3 in DNA: TGTGCCAGCAGCTTGAGTTATACGCAGTATTTT. It specifies CASSLSYTQYF.

Many counts were recorded for this clonotype. The rearrangement joins TRBV7-2 to TRBJ1-1, with unresolved D. The CDR3 covers 14 residues. CDR1 and CDR2 from the germline V gene are SGHTA and FQGNSA. Between the trimmed V and J ends, which lost 9 bases and 5 bases, there was a span of 19 bases. The CDR3 is CASISKVLRTEAFF. Written as DNA, the CDR3 is TGTGCCAGTATATCCAAAGTTTTGAGGACTGAAGCTTTCTTT.

The sample holds many counts of this clonotype. The chain employs TRBV6-2 or TRBV6-3 and TRBJ1-5, with D uncertain. Germline V CDR1 and CDR2: MNHEY, SVGEGT. V lost 2 bases, J lost 6 bases, and 8 bases lay in between. The CDR3 runs to 13 residues. The CDR3 region is CASSYHLGQPQHF. For the CDR3, the DNA is TGTGCCAGCAGTTACCACCTCGGTCAGCCCCAGCATTTT.

The sample holds many counts of this clonotype. V is TRBV7-8 and J is TRBJ2-7, with TRBD1 matching 12 bases. The germline V gene has CDR1 SGHVS and CDR2 FQNEAQ. The CDR3 contains 18 residues. J lost 2 bases, V lost 7 bases, and 15 bases had no gene match. The CDR3 is CASTSEGQGASFTYEQYF. The CDR3 coding sequence is TGTGCCAGCACCAGCGAGGGACAGGGGGCCTCGTTTACCTACGAGCAGTACTTC.

The sample holds many counts of this clonotype. CDR3 sequence: CSGSGTNTGELFF. The CDR3 nucleotides read TGCAGCGGTAGCGGGACGAACACCGGGGAGCTGTTTTTT. The rearrangement links TRBV29-1 to TRBJ2-2, with TRBD2 identical over 8 bases. Germline assignment: CDR1 SQVTM and CDR2 ANQGSEA. The junction had 1 base not matched to a gene; V was cut back by 7 bases and J by 0 bases. The CDR3 totals 13 residues.

This clonotype was counted at least ten times. The V and J genes are TRBV11-2 and TRBJ1-5, with 7 positions matching TRBD1. The J segment lost 4 bases and the V segment lost 5 bases, leaving 11 bases of the junction unmatched. The CDR3 totals 16 residues. Per the germline V gene, CDR1 is SGHAT and CDR2 is FQNNGV. CDR3 residues: CASSPGFGTENQPQHF. The CDR3 DNA reads as TGTGCCAGCAGCCCGGGATTTGGGACAGAAAATCAGCCCCAGCATTTT.

Notes on this clonotype: A much larger clone differs from this one at a single base, so this may be a read error. V and J are TRBV7-9 and TRBJ2-7; 8 positions agree with TRBD2. From germline, CDR1 is SEHNR and CDR2 FQNEAQ (reference sequence). CDR3 length: 17 amino acids. The CDR3 DNA reads TGTGCCAGCAGCCCTCAAGCGGGACTAGTTATAACCTACGAGCACTACTTC. Translating it yields CASSPQAGLVITYEHYF.

The chain has TRBV7-2 and TRBJ2-1, with unresolved D. The CDR3 contains 12 residues. Germline lookup yields CDR1 SGHTA and CDR2 FQGNSA. Between the trimmed V and J ends, which lost 1 base and 9 bases, there was a span of 7 bases. The CDR3 loop reads CASSLDRSEQFF. The CDR3 region has the DNA TGTGCCAGCAGCTTAGACCGGAGTGAGCAGTTCTTC.

As to this clonotype: A much larger clone is a single base away; this may be a read error. This chain links TRBV6-1 with TRBJ2-7; 8 bases agree with TRBD1. Germline V CDR1 and CDR2: MNHNS, SASEGT. CDR3 size: 13 residues. The CDR3 is CASSDAGGYGQYF. In DNA, the CDR3 is TGTGCCAGCAGTGATGCAGGGGGCTACGGGCAGTACTTC.

The sample holds many counts of this clonotype. The chain is built from TRBV7-2 and TRBJ2-1; D possibly corresponds to TRBD2 (5 bases). The CDR3 sequence is 15 residues long. Germline V gene data show CDR1 as SGHTA and CDR2 as FQGNSA. Trimming cost V 5 bases and J 6 bases, with 17 bases left between them. CDR3 bases: TGTGCCAGCAGCCTTGGACTCTTCACCGGCAATGAGCAGTTCTTC. Protein: CASSLGLFTGNEQFF.